This TCR beta chain was captured in a study of CD4 T cells in relation to SARS-CoV-2 and coronaviruses. The ends were cut back, 6 bases at V and 3 bases at J, with 12 bases in the middle. The CDR3 is 14 residues long. Per the germline V gene, CDR1 is MDHEN and CDR2 is SYDVKM. A note on this clone: Its antigen is unidentified.

TCRdb's table, derived via immunoSEQ multiplex PCR, lists solely in-frame clones and lacks some. The profile shows about 40,000 clones, more than 65% of them singletons. The receptor was isolated from an adult with COVID-19. The sample consisted of memory CD4+ T cells from PBMCs, cultured in vitro. The rearrangement links TRBV28 to TRBJ1-5; the D gene is possibly TRBD1 (5 bases). CDR3 residues: CASSRDGTNQPQHF. CDR3 bases: TGTGCCAGCAGCCGGGACGGAACCAATCAGCCCCAGCATTTT.